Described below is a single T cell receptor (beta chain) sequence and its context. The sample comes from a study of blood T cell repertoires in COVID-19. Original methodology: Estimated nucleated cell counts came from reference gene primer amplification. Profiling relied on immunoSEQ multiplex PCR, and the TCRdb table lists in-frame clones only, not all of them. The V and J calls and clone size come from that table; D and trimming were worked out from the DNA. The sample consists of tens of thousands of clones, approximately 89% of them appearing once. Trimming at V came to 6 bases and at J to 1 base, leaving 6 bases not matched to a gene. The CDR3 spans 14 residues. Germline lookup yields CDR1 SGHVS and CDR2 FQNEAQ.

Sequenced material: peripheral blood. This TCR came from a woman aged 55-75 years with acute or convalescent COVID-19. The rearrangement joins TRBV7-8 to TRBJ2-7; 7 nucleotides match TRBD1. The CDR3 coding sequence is TGTGCCAGCAGACAGAACAGGGGTTCCTACGAGCAGTACTTC. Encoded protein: CASRQNRGSYEQYF.